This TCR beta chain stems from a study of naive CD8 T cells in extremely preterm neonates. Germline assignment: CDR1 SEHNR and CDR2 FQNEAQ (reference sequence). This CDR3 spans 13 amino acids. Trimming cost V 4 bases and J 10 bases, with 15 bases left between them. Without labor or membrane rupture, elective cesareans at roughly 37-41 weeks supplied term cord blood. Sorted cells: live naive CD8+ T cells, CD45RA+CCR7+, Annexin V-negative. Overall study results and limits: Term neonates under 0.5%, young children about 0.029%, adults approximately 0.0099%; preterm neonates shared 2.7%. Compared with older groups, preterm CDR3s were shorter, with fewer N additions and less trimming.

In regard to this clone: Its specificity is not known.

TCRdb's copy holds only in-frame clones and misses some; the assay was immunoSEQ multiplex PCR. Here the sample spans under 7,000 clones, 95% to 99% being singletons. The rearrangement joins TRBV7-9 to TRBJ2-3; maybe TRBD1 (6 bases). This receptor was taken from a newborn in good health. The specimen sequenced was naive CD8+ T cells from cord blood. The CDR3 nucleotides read TGTGCCAGCAGCTCAGCACAGGGTTCCTCGCAGTATTTT. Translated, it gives CASSSAQGSSQYF. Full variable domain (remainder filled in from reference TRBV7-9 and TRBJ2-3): DTGVSQNPRHKITKRGQNVTFRCDPISEHNRLYWYRQTLGQGPEFLTYFQNEAQLEKSRLLSDRFSAERPKGSFSTLEIQRTEQGDSAMYLCASSSAQGSSQYFGPGTRLTVL.